This record concerns one T cell receptor beta chain sequence. There is no known antigen for this receptor. It has no much larger one-base neighbor in the sample; base qualities were not kept. Based on the germline V gene, the CDR1 and CDR2 sequences are MGHDK and SYGVNS. Including cysteine and phenylalanine, the CDR3 has 14 amino acids. Just CDR3 DNA is preserved here, 42 bases in frame from base 1. V is trimmed back by 4 bases and J by 10 bases, and the junction contains 9 bases that no gene match accounts for. Whole blood was collected in K2EDTA tubes by collaborating institutions according to the institutions' own protocols. For TCRbeta analysis, collaborator samples were shipped as frozen whole blood, as isolated PBMCs, or as DNA extracted from either sample type. TCRbeta CDR3 regions were amplified from genomic DNA using the immunoSEQ Assay, a bias-controlled multiplex PCR. The original methods were these. Nucleated cell counts per sample were estimated from amplification of reference gene primers within the assay. Sequence reads were collapsed and filtered to measure the absolute abundance of every unique TCRbeta CDR3 rearrangement. For each sample, productive Simpson clonality was calculated as the square root of Simpson's diversity index across productive rearrangements. This is the immuneACCESS table as TCRdb keeps it, with only in-frame sequences that have V and J called. A part of the clones is gone; compared with another copy, unresolved V genes explain less than half, and the rest is unexplained. That table furnishes V, J and clone size, whereas the DNA furnished D and trimming. The sample table shows about 230,000 clones, and around 80% are seen once. 27% of the sample is held by the ten biggest clonotypes.

These data belong to a study of blood T cell repertoires in COVID-19 (dated by TCRdb to the early 2020s). Background for the entire study: The collaborator samples originated in the United States, Italy and Spain and spanned the acute and convalescent phases of COVID-19. The prospective study material was composed of cDNA or gDNA derived from T cells, B-cell-depleted T cells, or PBMCs. Where available, HLA class I and class II types were obtained from metadata supplied by the sample provider rather than from assay-based typing. Samples were obtained from the ongoing ImmuneRACE study (first 160 participants) and from about 1,300 subjects provided by 6 global collaborators. A de-identified subject ID, COVID-19 status, age in years and sex were almost always included in the sample metadata. Subjects who had been exposed to COVID-19, were actively infected with it, or had recovered from it provided the deeply sampled blood TCRbeta repertoires that made up the dataset. The repertoires were made available in a free public database intended to serve as a resource for research on the immune response to SARS-CoV-2. Results and caveats for the whole study, not just this receptor: Clinical and demographic metadata were provided uncurated, with the amount varying by source and participant.

The rearranged chain carries TRBV25-1 and TRBJ2-1; the junction holds 8 bases that match TRBD1. Material: peripheral blood. The TCR originated in a man aged 35 to 55 with acute or convalescent COVID-19. The CDR3 region: CASSGLDRVKEQFF. The nucleotides read TGTGCCAGCAGTGGTTTGGACAGGGTCAAGGAGCAGTTCTTC.